The 16 T cell receptor beta chains below were found in one sample sequenced in a study of OX40 agonist ivuxolimab in advanced cancers. TCRdb's table, derived via immunoSEQ multiplex PCR, lists solely in-frame clones and lacks some. The data show over 25,000 clones, around 86% seen once. Material: CD4+ or CD8+ T cells sorted from blood, obtained in a trial of the OX40 agonist ivuxolimab. Receptors originate from an adult with an advanced solid tumor such as melanoma, head and neck, liver or kidney cancer.

V and J are TRBV5-6 and TRBJ1-6, with 7 positions matching TRBD1. Unmatched junction bases numbered 11, after V lost 4 bases and J lost 7 bases. Germline assignment: CDR1 SGHDT and CDR2 YYEEEE. This CDR3 region has 16 residues. CDR3 in amino acids: CASSTRQGVRNSPLHF. The CDR3 DNA sequence: TGTGCCAGCAGCACTCGACAGGGTGTTCGGAATTCACCCCTCCACTTT. Using reference TRBV5-6 and TRBJ1-6 for the parts outside the CDR3, the full variable domain is DAGVTQSPTHLIKTRGQQVTLRCSPKSGHDTVSWYQQALGQGPQFIFQYYEEEERQRGNFPDRFSGHQFPNYSSELNVNALLLGDSALYLCASSTRQGVRNSPLHFGNGTRLTVT.

The chain is built from TRBV6-4 and TRBJ2-3; D may be TRBD2 (6 bases). The V end was cut by 0 bases, the J end by 1 base, with 17 bases between. The CDR3 runs 18 residues. CDR1 is MRHNA, CDR2 SNTAGT, per germline. In DNA, the CDR3 is TGTGCCAGCAGTGACTCGACCCTAGGTATAGCGGGCACAGATACGCAGTATTTT. Its translation is CASSDSTLGIAGTDTQYF.

The chain carries TRBV11-2 and TRBJ1-1; maybe TRBD1 (6 bases). The V gene's germline CDR1 is SGHAT and CDR2 FQNNGV. The CDR3 spans 16 residues. Deletions cut 0 bases from V and 3 bases from J, with 14 bases between. The CDR3 DNA is TGTGCCAGCAGCTTAGAAGGTCCGGGGGCGGACACTGAAGCTTTCTTT. Encoded protein: CASSLEGPGADTEAFF.

The V call is TRBV7-6, the J call TRBJ2-2; the D is unclear. Germline V gene sequence: CDR1 SGHVS, CDR2 FNYEAQ. Deletions cut 3 bases from V and 1 base from J, with 9 bases between. The CDR3 spans 15 residues. The CDR3 loop is CASSFITENTGELFF. The CDR3 DNA follows: TGTGCCAGCAGCTTCATTACAGAGAACACCGGGGAGCTGTTTTTT.

The rearrangement links TRBV7-9 to TRBJ1-1; D is unclear. Germline CDR1 and CDR2: SEHNR and FQNEAQ (reference sequence). The CDR3 loop spans 13 amino acids. Trimming took 6 bases from V and 3 from J, leaving 11 bases between them. DNA for the CDR3: TGTGCCAGCAGTTCCCTGATCGACACTGAAGCTTTCTTT. Protein sequence: CASSSLIDTEAFF.

The rearrangement links TRBV25-1 to TRBJ2-3; TRBD1 is a possible D gene (5 bases). Germline-derived CDR1 and CDR2 are MGHDK and SYGVNS. V lost 8 bases to trimming and J lost 5 bases, with 14 bases between them. CDR3 length: 13 residues. In DNA, the CDR3 is TGTGCCAGCGGCCCAGGGTGGAGAGATACGCAGTATTTT. As protein: CASGPGWRDTQYF.

The gene calls are TRBV27 and TRBJ2-7; D may be TRBD1 (5 bases). Germline CDR1 reads MNHEY; CDR2 reads SMNVEV (reference sequence). This CDR3 comprises 11 residues. Trimming pared 4 bases from V and 6 bases from J, leaving 7 bases between. CDR3 in DNA: TGTGCCAGCAGTTCAGGGATCGAGCAGTACTTC. Its protein is CASSSGIEQYF.

This clone showed up just a few times. CDR3 region: CASRGLSNQPQHF. CDR3 nucleotide sequence: TGTGCCAGCCGAGGTCTTAGCAATCAGCCCCAGCATTTT. The gene calls are TRBV7-3 and TRBJ1-5; D is unclear. The CDR3 spans 13 residues. CDR1 SGHTA and CDR2 FQGTGA come from the germline V gene. V was clipped by 8 bases and J by 0 bases, with 8 bases between them.

This clone qualifies as medium-sized. CDR3 region: CASSSDGGWYTF. In DNA, the CDR3 is TGTGCCAGCAGTTCTGACGGGGGGTGGTACACCTTC. The gene calls are TRBV7-9 and TRBJ1-2, with a tentative D call TRBD1 (5 bases). V shed 6 bases and J shed 11 bases, with 16 bases lying between them. Germline values: CDR1 SEHNR, CDR2 FQNEAQ (reference sequence). The CDR3 is 12 amino acids.

This clone is judged medium-sized. V and J are TRBV19 and TRBJ2-7; maybe TRBD1 (5 bases). The germline gives CDR1 LNHDA, CDR2 SQIVND (reference sequence). The V and J ends lost 5 bases and 8 bases respectively, with 16 bases between them. The CDR3 spans 13 residues. The CDR3 here is CASSLVVTGQQYF. The DNA for the CDR3 is TGTGCCAGTAGTCTAGTCGTAACAGGTCAGCAGTACTTC. Combining the CDR3 with reference TRBV19 and TRBJ2-7 gives the whole variable domain DGGITQSPKYLFRKEGQNVTLSCEQNLNHDAMYWYRQDPGQGLRLIYYSQIVNDFQKGDIAEGYSVSREKKESFPLTVTSAQKNPTAFYLCASSLVVTGQQYFGPGTRLTVT.

The chain is built from TRBV19 and TRBJ1-2; tentatively, D is TRBD1 (6 bases). CDR3 length: 13 residues. V was cut by 6 bases and J by 4 bases, with 12 bases left in between. Germline V CDR1 and CDR2: LNHDA, SQIVND (reference sequence). The CDR3 region is CASSTGTGYGYTF. The CDR3 nucleotides are TGTGCCAGTAGCACAGGGACGGGCTATGGCTACACCTTC.

CDR3 protein: CASSPGDSYQPQHF. For the CDR3, the DNA is TGTGCCAGCAGCCCGGGGGACAGCTATCAGCCCCAGCATTTT. The chain combines TRBV9 with TRBJ1-5, with 7 nucleotides matching TRBD1. This CDR3 contains 14 residues. V lost 4 bases, J lost 5 bases, and 6 bases stayed unmatched. Germline values: CDR1 SGDLS, CDR2 YYNGEE.

V usage is TRBV2 and J usage is TRBJ2-7; TRBD2 matches at 11 bases. In germline, CDR1 is SNHLY, CDR2 FYNNEI. V shed 2 bases and J 1 base; nucleotides not matched to a gene: 4. The CDR3 runs 16 residues. Here the CDR3 reads CASSEQLAGGSYEQYF. The CDR3 coding sequence is TGTGCCAGCAGTGAACAGCTAGCGGGAGGTTCCTACGAGCAGTACTTC. Full variable domain (outside the CDR3, taken from reference TRBV2 and TRBJ2-7): EPEVTQTPSHQVTQMGQEVILRCVPISNHLYFYWYRQILGQKVEFLVSFYNNEISEKSEIFDDQFSVERPDGSNFTLKIRSTKLEDSAMYFCASSEQLAGGSYEQYFGPGTRLTVT.

This chain joins TRBV10-3 and TRBJ2-3; 7 bases line up with TRBD1. The ends lost 0 bases at V and 2 bases at J; junction bases unmatched: 5. Germline assignment: CDR1 ENHRY and CDR2 SYGVKD. The length of the CDR3 is 16 residues. The CDR3 region is CAISESVTGFTDTQYF. CDR3 nucleotides: TGTGCCATCAGTGAGTCCGTGACAGGGTTCACAGATACGCAGTATTTT.

The chain joins TRBV7-9 to TRBJ2-7; possibly TRBD1 for D (7 bases). V dropped 5 bases and J dropped 4 bases, with 21 bases sitting between them. This CDR3 spans 16 amino acids. Germline lookup yields CDR1 SEHNR and CDR2 FQNEAQ (reference sequence). The CDR3 bases are TGTGCCAGCAGCCATCCCCGACAGGGCGGGGCATACGAGCAGTACTTC. Protein: CASSHPRQGGAYEQYF.

This clone was seen ten or more times. The sample carries other DNA sequences with the same CDR3. This sequence joins TRBV6-1 and TRBJ2-5, with 10 positions matching TRBD2. The CDR3 consists of 15 residues. CDR1 is MNHNS and CDR2 is SASEGT in the germline V gene. V shed 0 bases and J 2 bases; nucleotides not matched to a gene: 0. DNA for the CDR3: TGTGCCAGCAGTGAAGCTAGCGGGGGGCAAGAGACCCAGTACTTC. The encoded protein is CASSEASGGQETQYF.